The clone carrying this T cell receptor beta chain has more than one count but fewer than ten. The data originate from a study of blood T cell repertoires in COVID-19. Libraries were prepared by immunoSEQ multiplex PCR; TCRdb keeps only in-frame clonotypes and omits some of them. Seen here are some 67,000 clones, 90% observed once, and the top ten hold just over 5%. CDR1 and CDR2 (germline): MGHDK, SYGVNS. The V and J ends lost 6 bases and 5 bases, in that order; junction bases with no gene match: 10. The CDR3 extends over 15 amino acids. Material: peripheral blood. This clonotype was sampled from a woman under 30 with acute or convalescent COVID-19. V gene TRBV25-1 combines with J gene TRBJ1-1, with 9 bases matching TRBD1. The CDR3 spells CASRENRGRRTEAFF. DNA of the CDR3: TGTGCCAGCAGGGAGAACAGGGGGCGACGAACTGAAGCTTTCTTT.